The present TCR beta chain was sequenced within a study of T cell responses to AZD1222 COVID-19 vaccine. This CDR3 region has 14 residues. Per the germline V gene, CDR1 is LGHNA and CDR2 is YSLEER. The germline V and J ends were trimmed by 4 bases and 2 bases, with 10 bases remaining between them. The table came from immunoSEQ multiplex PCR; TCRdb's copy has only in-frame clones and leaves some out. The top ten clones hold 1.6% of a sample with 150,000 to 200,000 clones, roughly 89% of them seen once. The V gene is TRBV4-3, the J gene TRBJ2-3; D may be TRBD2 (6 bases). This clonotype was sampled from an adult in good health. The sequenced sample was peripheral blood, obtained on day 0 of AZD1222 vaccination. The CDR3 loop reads CASSRDSFTDTQYF. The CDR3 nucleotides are TGCGCCAGCAGCCGGGACTCTTTCACAGATACGCAGTATTTT.